These T cell receptor beta chains were read from a single sample in a study of OX40 agonist ivuxolimab in advanced cancers. Method: immunoSEQ multiplex PCR; TCRdb's copy keeps in-frame clones and lacks some. The sample contains tens of thousands of clones, 84% of which appear only once. Sequencing was performed on CD4+ or CD8+ T cells sorted from blood, taken in a trial of the OX40 agonist ivuxolimab. These receptors came from an adult with an advanced solid tumor such as melanoma, head and neck, liver or kidney cancer. Each CDR3 is given with its conserved first and last residue. D genes are given only for firm matches. Size tells how often a clone was seen (once, few, many) or the class of an expanded clone, and some rows leave it out.

cdr3_aa cdr3_nt v_call d_call j_call clone_size
CASSIRGTGADTQYF TGTGCCAGTAGTATACGAGGGACAGGGGCAGATACGCAGTATTTT TRBV19 TRBD1 TRBJ2-3 once
CASSHGPTYGYTF TGTGCCAGCAGCCATGGACCCACCTATGGCTACACCTTC TRBV14 . TRBJ1-2 few
CAPCRWGIRVTEAFF TGTGCCCCCTGCCGCTGGGGCATTAGGGTCACTGAAGCTTTCTTT TRBV19 . TRBJ1-1 .
CASSLWATGSYNEQFF TGTGCCAGCAGCTTATGGGCGACGGGTTCCTACAATGAGCAGTTCTTC TRBV11-3 . TRBJ2-1 .
CASSPLGTLNEKLFF TGTGCCAGCAGCCCGCTGGGGACACTTAATGAAAAACTGTTTTTT TRBV11-2 . TRBJ1-4 .
CASSLRGLKFNEQFF TGTGCCAGCAGCTTACGGGGGTTAAAATTCAATGAGCAGTTCTTC TRBV13 . TRBJ2-1 .
CASSLGTGELFF TGTGCCAGCTCACTAGGCACCGGGGAGCTGTTTTTT TRBV18 . TRBJ2-2 .
CASSDRVGNQPQHF TGCGCCAGCAGTGACAGGGTTGGCAATCAGCCCCAGCATTTT TRBV10-2 . TRBJ1-5 .
CAFLSAGAQSGNTIYF TGTGCCTTTTTATCGGCAGGGGCGCAATCTGGAAACACCATATATTTT TRBV30 . TRBJ1-3 .
CASSTTGRTEAFF TGTGCCAGCAGTACCACGGGGAGAACTGAAGCTTTCTTT TRBV2 . TRBJ1-1 .
CASSFSLGQIKNTIYF TGTGCCAGCAGCTTTTCGCTAGGCCAAATCAAAAACACCATATATTTT TRBV7-9 . TRBJ1-3 .
CASRGTAYSYEQYF TGTGCCTCGCGCGGGACTGCGTATTCCTACGAGCAGTACTTC TRBV30 . TRBJ2-7 .
CATSRDSGGGAPDTQYF TGTGCCACCAGCAGAGATTCGGGCGGAGGAGCCCCAGATACGCAGTATTTT TRBV15 . TRBJ2-3 .
CASSKATGVNEQFF TGTGCCAGCAGCAAGGCCACAGGGGTCAATGAGCAGTTCTTC TRBV7-8 TRBD1 TRBJ2-1 .
CASTRIGSNQPQHF TGTGCCAGCACCCGGATCGGTAGCAATCAGCCCCAGCATTTT TRBV5-6 . TRBJ1-5 .
CASSLLRPQETQYF TGCGCCAGCAGCTTGTTGAGGCCCCAAGAGACCCAGTACTTC TRBV5-1 . TRBJ2-5 once
CASSEAGQGYEKLFF TGTGCCAGCAGTGAAGCGGGACAGGGGTATGAAAAACTGTTTTTT TRBV6-1 TRBD1 TRBJ1-4 .
CASSFNRDTGELFF TGTGCCAGCAGCTTTAACAGGGACACCGGGGAGCTGTTTTTT TRBV7-2 . TRBJ2-2 .
CASGSHPPGPRSDTQYF TGTGCCAGCGGATCACACCCACCGGGACCTAGGTCAGATACGCAGTATTTT TRBV28 . TRBJ2-3 few
CASSLDGLLSYNEQFF TGTGCCAGCAGCTTAGATGGATTACTTTCCTACAATGAGCAGTTCTTC TRBV7-9 . TRBJ2-1 .
CASSWPGNGVDTQYF TGTGCCAGTAGTTGGCCGGGGAACGGGGTAGATACGCAGTATTTT TRBV19 . TRBJ2-3 .
CATPGPQETQYF TGTGCCACCCCAGGCCCTCAAGAGACCCAGTACTTC TRBV7-9 . TRBJ2-5 few
CASSQDRRGEIYEQYF TGCGCCAGCAGCCAAGATCGCAGGGGTGAAATCTACGAGCAGTACTTC TRBV4-1 . TRBJ2-7 few
CASRRDRDTDTQYF TGTGCCAGCAGGCGGGACAGGGACACAGATACGCAGTATTTT TRBV2 TRBD1 TRBJ2-3 .
CASSFGTGVYEKLFF TGTGCCAGCAGTTTCGGGACAGGGGTCTATGAAAAACTGTTTTTT TRBV27 TRBD1 TRBJ1-4 .
CASSPHRNNEQFF TGTGCCAGCAGTCCGCACAGGAACAATGAGCAGTTCTTC TRBV6-5 . TRBJ2-1 .
CASSLQRGTDTQYF TGTGCCAGCAGCCTCCAACGGGGAACAGATACGCAGTATTTT TRBV7-8 . TRBJ2-3 .
CASSLAPTNYGYTF TGTGCCAGCAGCTTAGCTCCCACTAACTATGGCTACACCTTC TRBV7-6 . TRBJ1-2 .
CASRRGEETQYF TGCGCCAGCAGGCGGGGGGAGGAGACCCAGTACTTC TRBV5-1 TRBD2 TRBJ2-5 .
CASSYSGAGLTDTQYF TGTGCCAGCAGTTACTCAGGGGCGGGCCTCACAGATACGCAGTATTTT TRBV6-5 . TRBJ2-3 .
CASSLQGNTEAFF TGTGCCAGCAGCTTACAGGGGAACACTGAAGCTTTCTTT TRBV5-4 . TRBJ1-1 .
CASSLDGRVDTEAFF TGTGCCAGCAGCTTGGACGGGCGGGTTGACACTGAAGCTTTCTTT TRBV5-5 . TRBJ1-1 .
CAISIREGGPEAFF TGTGCCATCAGCATCAGGGAGGGGGGCCCTGAAGCTTTCTTT TRBV10-3 . TRBJ1-1 .
CASSLDSTGELFF TGTGCCAGCAGTTTAGACAGCACCGGGGAGCTGTTTTTT TRBV5-4 . TRBJ2-2 many
CASRPGLESTDTQYF TGCGCCAGCAGACCGGGCCTTGAATCCACAGATACGCAGTATTTT TRBV10-2 . TRBJ2-3 once
CASRGGASGNTIYF TGTGCCAGCAGGGGAGGGGCAAGTGGAAACACCATATATTTT TRBV2 . TRBJ1-3 .
CASSPLRGGEQYF TGTGCCAGCAGTCCCCTTCGAGGGGGCGAGCAGTACTTC TRBV6-6 . TRBJ2-7 .
CASVTGQLAFF TGTGCCAGCGTCACGGGGCAACTGGCTTTCTTT TRBV6-5 . TRBJ1-1 .
CASSFSLAANEKLFF TGTGCCAGCAGCTTTTCCCTTGCGGCTAATGAAAAACTGTTTTTT TRBV11-2 . TRBJ1-4 .
CASSPRQGGQEDGYTF TGTGCCAGCTCACCCCGACAGGGAGGACAGGAGGATGGCTACACCTTC TRBV18 TRBD1 TRBJ1-2 .
CASSLWTSMNTEAFF TGTGCCAGCAGCTTATGGACATCAATGAACACTGAAGCTTTCTTT TRBV7-6 . TRBJ1-1 .
CASSEVGQVRGNQPQHF TGTGCCAGCAGCGAGGTGGGACAGGTAAGGGGCAATCAGCCCCAGCATTTT TRBV5-5 TRBD1 TRBJ1-5 .
CASSLVNWRIMNTEAFF TGTGCCAGCAGCTTAGTGAACTGGCGTATCATGAACACTGAAGCTTTCTTT TRBV11-2 . TRBJ1-1 .
CASRETGFQETQYF TGTGCCAGCAGGGAAACAGGGTTCCAAGAGACCCAGTACTTC TRBV6-1 . TRBJ2-5 few
CASSPIEHNEQFF TGTGCCAGCAGCCCCATAGAACACAATGAGCAGTTCTTC TRBV12-1 . TRBJ2-1 .
CASSLAWSISTDTQYF TGTGCCAGCAGCTTGGCCTGGTCGATCAGCACAGATACGCAGTATTTT TRBV5-5 . TRBJ2-3 .
CSAIGIEQFF TGCAGTGCTATTGGGATTGAGCAGTTCTTC TRBV20-1 . TRBJ2-1 .
CASTPNPGLTEAFF TGTGCCAGCACCCCGAATCCAGGGCTGACTGAAGCTTTCTTT TRBV6-4 . TRBJ1-1 few
CASSSRGLATGELFF TGTGCCAGCAGTTCTCGGGGGCTAGCGACCGGGGAGCTGTTTTTT TRBV6-5 . TRBJ2-2 .
CSVPWGGGLTDTQYF TGCAGCGTTCCCTGGGGTGGCGGACTCACAGATACGCAGTATTTT TRBV29-1 . TRBJ2-3 .
CAWSVQLGTEAFF TGTGCCTGGAGTGTACAATTGGGGACTGAAGCTTTCTTT TRBV30 . TRBJ1-1 .